The 27 T cell receptor beta chains listed next were all sequenced from one sample in a study of prognosis after radiotherapy for stage I lung cancer. Template was genomic DNA; TCR beta CDR3 amplified in two multiplex PCR rounds. Primers specific to each TRBV and TRBJ gene drove first-round PCR. TCRdb recomputed calls from the multiplex PCR reads with MiXCR, one row per CDR3 protein. The sample yields about 12,000 distinct CDR3 sequences, about 51% seen once. The sample consisted of PBMCs, taken before or after stereotactic body radiation therapy (not recorded which). The receptors shown here come from a donor aged 50 or older with non-small cell lung cancer.

This clonotype is medium-sized within its sample. The chain carries TRBV12-3 or TRBV12-4 and TRBJ2-7, with D tentatively TRBD2 (5 bases). The V end lost 7 bases, the J end lost 5 bases, and 12 bases lay between the germline ends. This CDR3 is built from 12 residues. CDR3 loop: CASKAGQDEQYF. DNA of the CDR3: TGTGCCAGCAAGGCGGGTCAGGACGAGCAGTACTTC.

This clonotype was seen many times. The chain employs TRBV5-1 and TRBJ2-1; maybe TRBD1 (7 bases). There are 13 residues in the CDR3. Germline CDR1 reads SGHRS; CDR2 reads YFSETQ. The V end was cut by 4 bases, the J end by 8 bases, with 13 bases between. The DNA of the CDR3 is TGCGCCAGCAGCCCCAGGGGGGTCGATGAGCAGTTCTTC. It is translated as CASSPRGVDEQFF.

Points on this clonotype: Given a far larger clone just one base away, this is likely a sequencing read error. The chain is built from TRBV6-8 and TRBJ1-2; a weak D match, TRBD1 (6 bases). Germline V gene lookup returns CDR1 MNHGY and CDR2 SAAAGT. With 2 bases removed from V and 1 base from J, the gap between germline ends came to 17 bases. The CDR3 length is 17 residues. The CDR3 loop reads CASSYGGRHGNNYGYTF. CDR3 DNA: TGTGCCAGCAGTTACGGGGGCCGACATGGAAATAACTATGGCTACACCTTC.

V gene TRBV27 combines with J gene TRBJ1-6, with 10 bases identical to TRBD1. The CDR3 sequence is 15 residues long. Germline lookup yields CDR1 MNHEY and CDR2 SMNVEV (reference sequence). V gave up 5 bases and J gave up 7 bases; unmatched junction bases: 5. CDR3 loop: CASSPGQGVNSPLHF. The CDR3, as DNA: TGTGCCAGCAGTCCCGGACAGGGGGTCAATTCACCCCTCCACTTT.

This rearrangement joins TRBV5-1 to TRBJ2-2, with 9 bases fitting TRBD1. The ends lost 4 bases at V and 2 bases at J; junction bases unmatched: 3. This CDR3 has 15 residues. Looked up from germline, CDR1 is SGHRS and CDR2 is YFSETQ. The CDR3 DNA follows: TGCGCCAGCAGCGAGGACAGGGGTAACACCGGGGAGCTGTTTTTT. Encoded protein: CASSEDRGNTGELFF.

The chain recombines TRBV3-1 with TRBJ2-5; D is uncertain. Germline values: CDR1 LGHDT, CDR2 YNNKEL (reference sequence). V gave up 4 bases and J gave up 5 bases, with 11 bases separating them. This CDR3 comprises 13 residues. CDR3 nucleotide sequence: TGTGCCAGCAGCCGGGCTAATTGGGAGACCCAGTACTTC. Amino acids: CASSRANWETQYF.

The genes are TRBV2 and TRBJ2-6, with D possibly being TRBD1 (5 bases). This CDR3 is 13 amino acids long. Trimming took 8 bases from V and 2 from J, leaving 7 bases between them. The V gene's germline CDR1 is SNHLY and CDR2 FYNNEI. The CDR3 sequence is CASDSPGANVLTF. DNA for the CDR3: TGTGCCAGCGACAGCCCTGGGGCCAACGTCCTGACTTTC.

Turning to this clonotype: A far bigger clonotype differs at one base, so this is likely a read error. The chain links TRBV6-4 to TRBJ1-1; 8 bases line up with TRBD1. V was pared by 6 bases and J by 9 bases, with 15 bases of the junction left unmatched. The CDR3 runs 15 residues. CDR1 and CDR2 from the germline V gene are MRHNA and SNTAGT. The CDR3 nucleotides are TGTGCCAGCAGATGGACAGGGAGTGACCCCGTGAAAGCTTTCTTT. Its protein is CASRWTGSDPVKAFF.

Concerning this clonotype: The junction departs from germline at one end; a sequencing error may be responsible. The J gene is TRBJ2-2, the V gene TRBV19; 7 nucleotides align to TRBD2. There are 15 residues in the CDR3. The V gene's germline CDR1 is LNHDA and CDR2 SQIVND (reference sequence). CDR3 nucleotides: TGTGCCAGTAGTATAGCGGGGGGAACAACCGTGGAGCTGTTTTTT. Protein sequence: CASSIAGGTTVELFF.

The genes are TRBV9 and TRBJ2-3, with TRBD2 matching over 13 bases. CDR1 SGDLS and CDR2 YYNGEE come from the germline V gene. The CDR3 loop spans 18 amino acids. Unmatched junction bases numbered 12, after V lost 2 bases and J lost 6 bases. CDR3 in DNA: TGTGCCAGCAGCGTTACCGGGACTAGCGGGACGATTGGGGATACGCAGTATTTT. Protein: CASSVTGTSGTIGDTQYF.

The rearrangement uses TRBV5-1 and TRBJ2-1, with TRBD1 identical over 7 bases. Germline V CDR1 and CDR2: SGHRS, YFSETQ. The ends lost 2 bases at V and 3 bases at J; junction bases unmatched: 2. CDR3 size: 14 residues. The CDR3, as DNA: TGCGCCAGCAGCTTAGGGGACAGCTACAATGAGCAGTTCTTC. It yields the protein CASSLGDSYNEQFF.

This clonotype appeared once. This chain links TRBV19 with TRBJ2-7, with 13 nucleotides matching TRBD2. J lost 0 bases, V lost 3 bases, and 5 bases had no gene match. The CDR3 spans 17 residues. Germline V gene lookup returns CDR1 LNHDA and CDR2 SQIVND (reference sequence). As DNA, the CDR3 is TGTGCCAGTAGTATCGGGACTAGCGGGGATAGCTCCTACGAGCAGTACTTC. This encodes CASSIGTSGDSSYEQYF.

The chain uses TRBV19 and TRBJ2-3; 12 nucleotides line up with TRBD1. V shed 3 bases, J shed 3 bases, and the junction held 1 base outside the gene matches. Germline-derived CDR1 and CDR2 are LNHDA and SQIVND (reference sequence). The CDR3 is 15 residues long. The CDR3, as DNA: TGTGCCAGTAGTATGGGACAGGGGGCGACAGATACGCAGTATTTT. Translation gives CASSMGQGATDTQYF.

By proportion, this clonotype is medium-sized. This rearrangement joins TRBV28 to TRBJ1-2; tentatively, D is TRBD1 (5 bases). V was cut by 3 bases and J by 4 bases, with 6 bases left in between. Germline values: CDR1 MDHEN, CDR2 SYDVKM. This CDR3 comprises 12 residues. This chain's CDR3 is CASSFGGYGYTF. The CDR3 bases are TGTGCCAGCAGTTTTGGGGGCTATGGCTACACCTTC.

About this clonotype itself: A read error may produce the germline difference seen at one junction end. The rearrangement links TRBV5-1 to TRBJ2-2, with 8 nucleotides matching TRBD1. This CDR3 contains 14 residues. The germline gives CDR1 SGHRS, CDR2 YFSETQ. The CDR3 is CASRDRDVTGDLFF. The CDR3 DNA reads as TGCGCCAGCAGGGACAGGGATGTCACCGGGGATCTGTTTTTT.

The CDR3: CASSPPRVEQYF. DNA of the CDR3: TGTGCCAGCAGTCCCCCCCGGGTGGAGCAGTACTTC. The chain links TRBV28 to TRBJ2-7; D is ambiguous. Germline V gives CDR1 MDHEN, CDR2 SYDVKM. The CDR3 is made up of 12 amino acids. V was cut by 5 bases and J by 7 bases, with 12 bases left in between.

This sequence joins TRBV6-2 or TRBV6-3 and TRBJ2-7, with 9 bases identical to TRBD1. Germline V CDR1 and CDR2: MNHEY, SVGEGT. The CDR3 is 15 amino acids. V dropped 7 bases and J dropped 0; count of bases not matched to a gene: 7. CDR3 sequence reads: CASNIVTGGSYEQYF. The CDR3 DNA reads TGTGCCAGCAATATCGTGACAGGGGGCTCCTACGAGCAGTACTTC.

A word on this clonotype: This likely traces to a read error, being one base from a far larger clone. CDR3 bases: TGTGCCAGCAGCCTAACAAGCTGGAACTCCTACAATGAGCAGTTCTTC. Amino acids: CASSLTSWNSYNEQFF. The V and J genes are TRBV7-9 and TRBJ2-1; unclear D gene. The CDR3 totals 16 residues. The germline V gene encodes CDR1 SEHNR and CDR2 FQNEAQ (reference sequence). V was cut by 5 bases and J by 0 bases, with 14 bases left in between.

This clonotype is labeled as medium-sized. The chain couples TRBV3-1 to TRBJ2-3; D is ambiguous. V shed 0 bases and J shed 6 bases, with 7 bases lying between them. This CDR3 region has 13 residues. Germline lookup yields CDR1 LGHDT and CDR2 YNNKEL (reference sequence). This chain's CDR3 is CASSQDLRDTQYF. For the CDR3, the DNA is TGTGCCAGCAGCCAAGATTTACGGGATACGCAGTATTTT.

This clonotype was seen ten or more times. This sequence joins TRBV28 and TRBJ2-3, with TRBD2 matching 8 bases. Germline CDR1 and CDR2: MDHEN and SYDVKM. J lost 3 bases, V lost 11 bases, and 10 bases had no gene match. This CDR3 contains 14 residues. This chain's CDR3 is CAGSSGSKTDTQYF. The CDR3, as DNA: TGTGCCGGTTCGAGCGGGAGCAAAACAGATACGCAGTATTTT.

In its sample, this clonotype ranks as medium-sized. The chain couples TRBV30 to TRBJ2-1; a weak D match, TRBD2 (5 bases). The germline gives CDR1 GTSNPN, CDR2 SVGIG (reference sequence). The CDR3 is made up of 14 amino acids. With 2 bases removed from V and 1 base from J, the gap between germline ends came to 9 bases. CDR3 in amino acids: CAWSRDSSYNEQFF. The CDR3 region has the DNA TGTGCCTGGAGTCGGGATAGTTCCTACAATGAGCAGTTCTTC.

The chain has TRBV12-3 or TRBV12-4 and TRBJ1-5; D unclear. With 2 bases removed from V and 4 bases from J, the gap between germline ends came to 6 bases. CDR3 length: 13 amino acids. CDR3 sequence reads: CASSLNENQPQHF. DNA of the CDR3: TGTGCCAGCAGTTTAAATGAGAATCAGCCCCAGCATTTT.

This clonotype has just a few counts. This may arise from a read error, as a much more abundant clone is one base away. The chain links TRBV12-3 or TRBV12-4 to TRBJ2-7, with D unclear. The length of the CDR3 is 13 residues. V was clipped by 5 bases and J by 7 bases, with 15 bases between them. CDR3 DNA: TGTGCCAGCAGTCCCCGGGCCTCGAGGGAGCAGTACTTC. It encodes CASSPRASREQYF.

Only one count was recorded for this clonotype. At one of its ends the junction is not consistent with the germline gene, which may arise from a read error. The chain carries TRBV18 and TRBJ2-7, with 7 bases fitting TRBD1. The CDR3 is made up of 16 amino acids. Germline CDR1 KGHSH, CDR2 LQKENI. This CDR3 is CSSPPPTGDLRREQYF. CDR3 nucleotides: TGTTCCAGCCCACCGCCCACAGGGGACCTCCGCCGGGAGCAGTACTTC.

The chain recombines TRBV6-1 with TRBJ2-1; no clear D gene. CDR3 length: 15 residues. The germline gives CDR1 MNHNS, CDR2 SASEGT. Trimming left V 10 bases short and J 9 bases short, with 25 bases between. CDR3 region: CAITPRGSRILEQFF. CDR3 coding DNA: TGTGCCATCACCCCGAGAGGTAGCCGGATACTTGAGCAGTTCTTC.

This clonotype was seen only a few times. A much larger clone differs by one base, so this may be a read error. The chain recombines TRBV4-2 with TRBJ2-6; unclear D gene. CDR1 is LGHNA, CDR2 YNFKEQ, per germline. The CDR3 spans 18 residues. The V and J ends lost 4 bases and 0 bases respectively, with 16 bases between them. The CDR3 DNA reads as TGTGCCAGCAGCCTCTCCCGTGGGTGTAGCTCTGGGGCCAACGTCCTGACTTTC. As protein: CASSLSRGCSSGANVLTF.

The chain is built from TRBV14 and TRBJ2-1, with a possible D match to TRBD2 (6 bases). Germline V gene data show CDR1 as SGHDN and CDR2 as FVKESK. Trimming removed 1 base from V and 1 base from J, with 17 bases in between. The CDR3 length is 18 residues. CDR3 amino acids: CASSQAGDWRRSYNEQFF. CDR3 in DNA: TGTGCCAGCAGCCAAGCGGGGGACTGGCGGAGATCCTACAATGAGCAGTTCTTC.